This TCR beta chain was documented in a study of T cell responses to AZD1222 COVID-19 vaccine (dated by TCRdb to about 2021). About the full investigation: TCR sequencing was performed for roughly 250 trial participants, of whom 200 to 220 were given two doses of AZD1222 and around 25 were given two doses of MenACWY control vaccine. Trial participants were enrolled by age into 18-55, 56-69 and 70-plus year subgroups, with about 150, 28 and 57 TCR-sequenced participants respectively. Overall results and qualifications from the work: Spike-specific TCR breadth and depth rose significantly after two AZD1222 doses compared with day 0 and with MenACWY recipients. Conclusions about previously exposed vaccinees are limited because only six or seven AZD1222 recipients were SARS-CoV-2 seropositive at baseline. Epitopes outside the regions mutated in the B.1.351 and B.1.1.7 variants were reportedly recognized by nearly half of the unique spike-specific TCRs. The whole spike protein was spanned by vaccine-associated CD4 TCRs, and dominant responses were seen in regions 160-218 and 743-854. Participants were mostly white British and included more females than males, and it was suggested by the authors that clonal diversity may have been underestimated. No day 14 peak-response samples were available, so repertoires were characterized only after the peak T cell response. In the small 56-69-year group, the increase in depth fell short of significance, most likely because of low power.

The time point label for this specimen denotes: about 28 days (+/-7) after the second vaccine dose. AZD1222 recipients given second doses at about 4 weeks or at about 12 weeks were pooled, since spike-specific TCR depth and breadth were not found to differ between the two schedules. Vaccinee samples came from UK trials COV001 and COV002, including a single-blind randomized controlled phase 2/3 trial of AZD1222 (ChAdOx1 nCoV-19) in healthy adults. Trial participant PBMC samples were collected at day 0 and day 28 after the second dose for TCRbeta chain sequencing. Remarks on this clone: Its antigen remains unidentified. Per-base quality was not reported, and no clone a single base away is much larger than it.

The CDR3 sequence holds 16 residues, the cysteine and phenylalanine included. The kept DNA is CDR3 alone, 48 bases in frame from the first base. The germline V gene specifies SGHDN as CDR1 and FVKESK as CDR2. Germline trimming: 4 bases from V, 5 bases from J; junction bases outside gene matches: 12. The CDR3 regions of human TCRbeta chains were analyzed by immunosequencing. As for the authors' bioinformatics: Repertoire TCRs were checked for matches against a reference library of SARS-CoV-2-specific TCRs that had been generated using the MIRA antigen-specificity platform. Breadth meant the fraction of unique TCRs that were SARS-CoV-2-associated, whereas depth meant the fraction of total T cells that were SARS-CoV-2-associated. Using the MIRA data, each spike-specific TCR was mapped to the spike region that the TCR reacts to and placed in a CD4 or CD8 class. Log10-transformed breadth and depth values were compared by one-way ANOVA with Sidak's multiple comparisons tests. The clones in this table, taken by TCRdb from immuneACCESS, are in-frame only. Not every clone is retained; where verified, under half of the shortfall comes from an unresolved V gene, and the cause of the rest is unknown. V and J calls and clone size come straight from that table; D and trimming were deduced from the DNA. The sample includes 150,000 to 200,000 clones, with roughly 94% observed a single time. 4.5% to 5.5% of the sample belongs to the ten largest clones.

The source is an adult who received the AZD1222 COVID-19 vaccine. The material sequenced was peripheral blood, taken 28 days after the second AZD1222 dose. The chain joins TRBV14 to TRBJ2-3, and TRBD2 aligns with 7 junction nucleotides. CDR3 protein: CASSPTSRGRGDTQYF. The DNA sequence follows: TGTGCCAGCAGCCCTACTAGCAGAGGGAGGGGAGATACGCAGTATTTT.